This TCR beta chain is from a study of T cells in Graves' hyperthyroidism and ophthalmopathy. Study overall: Peripheral blood was drawn at first diagnosis, prior to all treatment. Study-wide points: Most expanded thyroid clonotypes above 0.001 recurred in blood.

RNA transcripts provided the source from which TCR beta CDR3 regions were amplified. HTBI primers were employed in a first-round RT-PCR of the TCR CDR3. TCRdb recomputed calls from the multiplex PCR reads with MiXCR, one row per CDR3 protein. In the table there are some 270,000 distinct CDR3 sequences, 13% of which are singletons. As for this clonotype: What it binds is not known.

Between the trimmed V and J ends, which lost 0 bases and 5 bases, there was a span of 13 bases. CDR3 length equals 15 residues. Germline CDR1 SGHAT, CDR2 FQNNGV. The chain is built from TRBV11-2 and TRBJ1-2, with no clear D. The source of this sequence is a woman aged 25 to 39 with Graves' hyperthyroidism that later progressed to Graves' ophthalmopathy. The source material was blood. The CDR3 coding sequence is TGTGCCAGCAGCTTAGAGCCGGGAATAGGGTATGGCTACACCTTC. Its translation is CASSLEPGIGYGYTF.